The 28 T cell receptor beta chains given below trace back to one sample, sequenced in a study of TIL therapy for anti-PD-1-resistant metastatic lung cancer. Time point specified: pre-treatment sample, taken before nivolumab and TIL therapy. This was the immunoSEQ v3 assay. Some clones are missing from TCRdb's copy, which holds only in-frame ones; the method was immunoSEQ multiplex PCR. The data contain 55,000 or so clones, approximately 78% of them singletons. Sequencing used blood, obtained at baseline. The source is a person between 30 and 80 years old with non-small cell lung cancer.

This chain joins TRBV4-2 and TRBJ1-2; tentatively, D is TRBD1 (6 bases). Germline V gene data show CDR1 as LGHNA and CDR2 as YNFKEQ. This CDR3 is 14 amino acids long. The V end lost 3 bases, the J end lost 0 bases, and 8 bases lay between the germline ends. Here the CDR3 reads CASSQTGSNYGYTF. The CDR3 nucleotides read TGTGCCAGCAGCCAGACAGGCTCTAACTATGGCTACACCTTC.

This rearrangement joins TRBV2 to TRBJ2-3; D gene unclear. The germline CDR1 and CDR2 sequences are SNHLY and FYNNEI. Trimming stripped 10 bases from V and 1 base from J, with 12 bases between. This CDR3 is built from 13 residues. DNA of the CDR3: TGTGCCACCGGTGGGGTTGGCACAGATACGCAGTATTTT. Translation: CATGGVGTDTQYF.

CDR3 DNA: TGCGCCAGCAGCCAAGAACGGGCTAGCGGGAGTGGTGGGCAAGAGACCCAGTACTTC. It codes for CASSQERASGSGGQETQYF. The chain carries TRBV4-1 and TRBJ2-5; TRBD2 aligns across 10 bases. Germline V CDR1 and CDR2: MGHRA, YSYEKL. The V segment lost 0 bases and the J segment 2 bases; nucleotides outside the gene matches: 12. The CDR3 is made up of 19 amino acids.

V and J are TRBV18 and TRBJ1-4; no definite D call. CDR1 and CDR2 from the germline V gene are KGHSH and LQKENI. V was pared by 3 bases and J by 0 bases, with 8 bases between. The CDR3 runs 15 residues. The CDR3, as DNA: TGTGCCAGCTCACCCCGAGCCGCAACTAATGAAAAACTGTTTTTT. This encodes CASSPRAATNEKLFF.

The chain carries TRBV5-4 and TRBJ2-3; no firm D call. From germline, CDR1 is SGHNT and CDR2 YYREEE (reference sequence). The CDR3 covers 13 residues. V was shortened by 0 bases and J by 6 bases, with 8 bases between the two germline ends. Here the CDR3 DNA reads TGTGCCAGCAGCTTGGAGGTTGAGGATACGCAGTATTTT. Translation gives CASSLEVEDTQYF.

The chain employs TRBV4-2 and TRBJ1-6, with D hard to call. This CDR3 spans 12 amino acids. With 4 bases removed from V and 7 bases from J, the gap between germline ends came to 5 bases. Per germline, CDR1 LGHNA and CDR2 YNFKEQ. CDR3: CASSRENSPLHF. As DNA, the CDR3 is TGTGCCAGCAGCCGGGAGAATTCACCCCTCCACTTT.

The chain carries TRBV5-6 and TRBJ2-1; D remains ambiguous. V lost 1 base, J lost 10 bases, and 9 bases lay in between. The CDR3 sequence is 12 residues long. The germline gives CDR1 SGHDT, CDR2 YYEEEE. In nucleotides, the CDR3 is TGTGCCAGCAGCTTGTGGGGTGGAGAGCAGTTCTTC. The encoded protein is CASSLWGGEQFF.

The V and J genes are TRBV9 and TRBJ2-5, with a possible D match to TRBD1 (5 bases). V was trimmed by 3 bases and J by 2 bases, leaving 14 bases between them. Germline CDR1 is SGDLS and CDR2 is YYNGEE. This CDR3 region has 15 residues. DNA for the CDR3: TGTGCCAGCAGCGGACGCACAGGTACTCAAGAGACCCAGTACTTC. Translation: CASSGRTGTQETQYF.

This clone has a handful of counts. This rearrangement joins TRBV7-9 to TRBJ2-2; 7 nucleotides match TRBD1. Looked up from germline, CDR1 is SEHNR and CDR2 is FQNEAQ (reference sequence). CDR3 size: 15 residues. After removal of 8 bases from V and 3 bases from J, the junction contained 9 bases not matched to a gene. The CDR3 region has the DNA TGTGCCAGCTTTCCGGACAGGTGGGACACCGGGGAGCTGTTTTTT. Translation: CASFPDRWDTGELFF.

CDR3 protein: CASSPRVAGGGDTQYF. The CDR3 region has the DNA TGTGCCAGCAGCCCCAGGGTAGCGGGGGGCGGGGATACGCAGTATTTT. The J gene is TRBJ2-3, the V gene TRBV3-1 (or the pseudogene TRBV3-2), with TRBD2 identical over 10 bases. CDR1 is LGHDT and CDR2 is YNNKEL in the germline V gene (reference sequence). J lost 6 bases, V lost 4 bases, and 10 bases had no gene match. CDR3 length equals 16 residues.

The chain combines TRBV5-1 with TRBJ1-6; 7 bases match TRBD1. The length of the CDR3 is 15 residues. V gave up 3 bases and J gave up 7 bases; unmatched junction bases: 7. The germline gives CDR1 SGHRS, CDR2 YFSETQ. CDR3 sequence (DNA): TGCGCCAGCAGCTCCCAATTGGACAGGAATTCACCCCTCCACTTT. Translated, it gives CASSSQLDRNSPLHF. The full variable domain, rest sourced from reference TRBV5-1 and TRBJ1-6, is KAGVTQTPRYLIKTRGQQVTLSCSPISGHRSVSWYQQTPGQGLQFLFEYFSETQRNKGNFPGRFSGRQFSNSRSEMNVSTLELGDSALYLCASSSQLDRNSPLHFGNGTRLTVT.

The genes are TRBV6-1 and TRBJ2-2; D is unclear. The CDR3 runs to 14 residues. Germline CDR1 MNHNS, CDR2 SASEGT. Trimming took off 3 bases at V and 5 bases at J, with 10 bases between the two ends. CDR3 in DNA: TGTGCCAGCAGTGAGCTGCACCCTACCGGGGAGCTGTTTTTT. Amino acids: CASSELHPTGELFF.

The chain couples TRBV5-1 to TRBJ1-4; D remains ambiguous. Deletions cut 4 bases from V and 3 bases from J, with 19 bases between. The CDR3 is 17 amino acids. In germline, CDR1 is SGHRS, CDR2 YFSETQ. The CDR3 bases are TGCGCCAGCAGCCGTGTCTCGGACGGGAGTCCTAATGAAAAACTGTTTTTT. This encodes CASSRVSDGSPNEKLFF.

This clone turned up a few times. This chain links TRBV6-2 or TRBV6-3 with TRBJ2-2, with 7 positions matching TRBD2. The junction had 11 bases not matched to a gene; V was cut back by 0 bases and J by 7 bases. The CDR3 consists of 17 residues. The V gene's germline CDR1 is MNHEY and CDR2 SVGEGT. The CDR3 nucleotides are TGTGCCAGCAGTTACTCGATCGGCGGGAGAAGAGGCGGGGAGCTGTTTTTT. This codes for CASSYSIGGRRGGELFF.

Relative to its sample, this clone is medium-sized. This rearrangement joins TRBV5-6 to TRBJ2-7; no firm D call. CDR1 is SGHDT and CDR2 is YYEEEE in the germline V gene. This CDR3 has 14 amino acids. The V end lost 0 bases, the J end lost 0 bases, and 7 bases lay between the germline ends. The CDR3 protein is CASSLARNSYEQYF. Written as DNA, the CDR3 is TGTGCCAGCAGCTTGGCGCGGAACTCCTACGAGCAGTACTTC.

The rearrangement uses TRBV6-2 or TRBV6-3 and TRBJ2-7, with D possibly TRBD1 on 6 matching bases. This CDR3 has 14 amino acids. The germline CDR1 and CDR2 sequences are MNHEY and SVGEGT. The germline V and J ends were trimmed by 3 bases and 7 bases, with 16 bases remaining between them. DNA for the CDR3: TGTGCCAGCAGTTATCCCCGCACCGACAGGGAGCAGTACTTC. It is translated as CASSYPRTDREQYF.

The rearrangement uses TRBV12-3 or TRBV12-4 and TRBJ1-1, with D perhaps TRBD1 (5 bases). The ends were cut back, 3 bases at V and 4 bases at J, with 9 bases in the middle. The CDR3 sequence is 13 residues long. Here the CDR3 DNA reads TGTGCCAGCAGTTTCGGGCAGGGCACTGAAGCTTTCTTT. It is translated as CASSFGQGTEAFF.

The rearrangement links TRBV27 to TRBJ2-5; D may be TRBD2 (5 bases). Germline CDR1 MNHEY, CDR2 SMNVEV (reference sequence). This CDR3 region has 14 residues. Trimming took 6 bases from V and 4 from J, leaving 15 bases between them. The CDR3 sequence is CASSRRRGRETQYF. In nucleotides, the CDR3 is TGTGCCAGCAGCCGCCGGAGAGGGAGAGAGACCCAGTACTTC.

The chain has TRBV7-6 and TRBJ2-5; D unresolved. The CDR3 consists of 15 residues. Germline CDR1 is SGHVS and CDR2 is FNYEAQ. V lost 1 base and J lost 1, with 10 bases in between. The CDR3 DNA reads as TGTGCCAGCAGCTTAGAGGCAGGCTCCCAAGAGACCCAGTACTTC. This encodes CASSLEAGSQETQYF. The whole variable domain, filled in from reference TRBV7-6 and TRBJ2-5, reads GAGVSQSPRYKVTKRGQDVALRCDPISGHVSLYWYRQALGQGPEFLTYFNYEAQQDKSGLPNDRFSAERPEGSISTLTIQRTEQRDSAMYRCASSLEAGSQETQYFGPGTRLLVL.

In nucleotides, the CDR3 is TGTGCCAGCAGCCAAGAGGGGCAGGACAGTTTTCCGCCAGAGGAGTTAGGCCACCATGAGCAGTTCTTC. It codes for CASSQEGQDSFPPEELGHHEQFF. This chain links TRBV3-1 (or the pseudogene TRBV3-2) with TRBJ2-1; D might be TRBD1 (6 bases). V lost 0 bases and J lost 8, with 38 bases in between. Germline V gene sequence: CDR1 LGHDT, CDR2 YNNKEL (reference sequence). The length of the CDR3 is 23 residues.

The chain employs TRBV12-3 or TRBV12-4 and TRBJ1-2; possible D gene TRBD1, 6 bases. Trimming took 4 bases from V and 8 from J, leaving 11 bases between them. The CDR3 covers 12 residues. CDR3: CASSSPQGGYTF. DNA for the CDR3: TGTGCCAGCAGTTCCCCTCAGGGGGGCTACACCTTC.

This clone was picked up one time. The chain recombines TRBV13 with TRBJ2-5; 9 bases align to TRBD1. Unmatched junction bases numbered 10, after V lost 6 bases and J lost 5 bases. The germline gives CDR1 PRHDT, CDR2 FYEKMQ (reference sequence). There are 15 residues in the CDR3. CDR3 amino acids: CASSSRQGEGETQYF. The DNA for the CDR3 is TGTGCCAGCAGTAGCCGACAGGGGGAAGGGGAGACCCAGTACTTC.

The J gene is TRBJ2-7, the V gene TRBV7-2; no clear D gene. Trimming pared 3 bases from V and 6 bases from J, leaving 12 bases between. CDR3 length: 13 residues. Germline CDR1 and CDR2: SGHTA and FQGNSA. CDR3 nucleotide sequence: TGTGCCAGCAGCTTCGAGGCCAACCGCGAGCAGTACTTC. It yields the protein CASSFEANREQYF.

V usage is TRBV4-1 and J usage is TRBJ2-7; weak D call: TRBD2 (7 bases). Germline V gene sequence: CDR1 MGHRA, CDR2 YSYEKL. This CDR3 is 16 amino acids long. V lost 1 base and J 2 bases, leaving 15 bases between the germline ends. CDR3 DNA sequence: TGCGCCAGCAGCCAAGCGAGTGGGGGGGCCCCCTACGAGCAGTACTTC. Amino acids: CASSQASGGAPYEQYF.

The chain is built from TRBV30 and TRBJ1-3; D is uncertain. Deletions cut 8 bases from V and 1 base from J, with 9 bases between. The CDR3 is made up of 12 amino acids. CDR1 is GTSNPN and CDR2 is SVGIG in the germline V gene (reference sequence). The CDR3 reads CANRISGNTIYF. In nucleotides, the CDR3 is TGTGCCAACCGGATATCTGGAAACACCATATATTTT.

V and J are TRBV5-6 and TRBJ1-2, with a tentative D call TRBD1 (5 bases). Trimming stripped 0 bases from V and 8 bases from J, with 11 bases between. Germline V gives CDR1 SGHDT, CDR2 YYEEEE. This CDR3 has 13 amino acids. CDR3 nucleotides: TGTGCCAGCAGCTTGGGGACAAGCAGGGGCTACACCTTC. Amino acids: CASSLGTSRGYTF. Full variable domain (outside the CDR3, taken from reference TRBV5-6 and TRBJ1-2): DAGVTQSPTHLIKTRGQQVTLRCSPKSGHDTVSWYQQALGQGPQFIFQYYEEEERQRGNFPDRFSGHQFPNYSSELNVNALLLGDSALYLCASSLGTSRGYTFGSGTRLTVV.

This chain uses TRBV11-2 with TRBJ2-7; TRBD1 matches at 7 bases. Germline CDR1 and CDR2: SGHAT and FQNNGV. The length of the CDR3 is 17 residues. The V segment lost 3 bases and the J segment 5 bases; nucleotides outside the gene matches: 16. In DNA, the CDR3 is TGTGCCAGCAGCTTTGGCCCTATTCCGGACAGGACCCACGAGCAGTACTTC. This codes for CASSFGPIPDRTHEQYF.

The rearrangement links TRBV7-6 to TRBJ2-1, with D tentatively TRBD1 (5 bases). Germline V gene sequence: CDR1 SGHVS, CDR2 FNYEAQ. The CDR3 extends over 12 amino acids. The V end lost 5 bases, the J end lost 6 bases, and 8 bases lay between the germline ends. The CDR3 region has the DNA TGTGCCAGCAGCCACACAGGCAATGAGCAGTTCTTC. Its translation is CASSHTGNEQFF.